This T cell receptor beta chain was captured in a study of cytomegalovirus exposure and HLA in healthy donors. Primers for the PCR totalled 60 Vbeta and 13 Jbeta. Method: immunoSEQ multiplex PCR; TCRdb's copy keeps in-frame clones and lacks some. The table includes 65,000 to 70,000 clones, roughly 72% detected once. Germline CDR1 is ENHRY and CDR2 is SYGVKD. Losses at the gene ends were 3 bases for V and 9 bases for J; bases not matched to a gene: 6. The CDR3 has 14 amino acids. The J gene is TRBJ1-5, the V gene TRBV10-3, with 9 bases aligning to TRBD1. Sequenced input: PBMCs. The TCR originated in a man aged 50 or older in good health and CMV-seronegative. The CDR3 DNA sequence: TGTGCCATCAGTGAACAGGGGGCGCGGTGGCCCCAGCATTTT. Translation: CAISEQGARWPQHF.